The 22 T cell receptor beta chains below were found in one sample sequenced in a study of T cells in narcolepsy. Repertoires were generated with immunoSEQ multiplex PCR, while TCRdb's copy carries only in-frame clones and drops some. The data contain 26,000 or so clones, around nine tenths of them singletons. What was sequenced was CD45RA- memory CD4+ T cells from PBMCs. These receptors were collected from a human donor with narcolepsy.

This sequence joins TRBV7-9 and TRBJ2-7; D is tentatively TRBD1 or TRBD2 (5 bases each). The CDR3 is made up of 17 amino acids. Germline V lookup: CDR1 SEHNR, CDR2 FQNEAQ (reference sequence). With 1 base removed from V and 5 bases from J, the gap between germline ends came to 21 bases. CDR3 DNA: TGTGCCAGCAGCTTAGGACGCTGGGACGGATCCTACGACGAGCAGTACTTC. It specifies CASSLGRWDGSYDEQYF.

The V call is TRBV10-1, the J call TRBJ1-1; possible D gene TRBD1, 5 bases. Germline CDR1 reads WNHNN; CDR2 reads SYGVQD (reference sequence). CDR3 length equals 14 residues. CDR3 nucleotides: TGCGCATCCAGTGCTCTACGGGGGAGCACTGAAGCTTTCTTT. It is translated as CASSALRGSTEAFF.

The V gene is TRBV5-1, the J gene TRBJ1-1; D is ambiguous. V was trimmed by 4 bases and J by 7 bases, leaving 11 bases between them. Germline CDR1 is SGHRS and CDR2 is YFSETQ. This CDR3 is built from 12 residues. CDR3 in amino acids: CASSRDDNEAFF. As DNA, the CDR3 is TGCGCCAGCAGCCGAGACGATAATGAAGCTTTCTTT. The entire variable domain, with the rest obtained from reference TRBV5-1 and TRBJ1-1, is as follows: KAGVTQTPRYLIKTRGQQVTLSCSPISGHRSVSWYQQTPGQGLQFLFEYFSETQRNKGNFPGRFSGRQFSNSRSEMNVSTLELGDSALYLCASSRDDNEAFFGQGTRLTVV.

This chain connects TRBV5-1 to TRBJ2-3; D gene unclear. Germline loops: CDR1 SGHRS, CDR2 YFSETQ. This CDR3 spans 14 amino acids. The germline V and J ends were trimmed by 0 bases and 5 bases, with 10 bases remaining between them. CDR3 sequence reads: CASSLGHERDTQYF. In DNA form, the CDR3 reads TGCGCCAGCAGCTTGGGACATGAGAGAGATACGCAGTATTTT.

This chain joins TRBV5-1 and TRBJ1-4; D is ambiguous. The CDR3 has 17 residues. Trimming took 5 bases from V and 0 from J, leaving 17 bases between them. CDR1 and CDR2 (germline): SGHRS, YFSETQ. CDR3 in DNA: TGCGCCAGCAGGCTCAGTGCGGGAACTGCAACTAATGAAAAACTGTTTTTT. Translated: CASRLSAGTATNEKLFF.

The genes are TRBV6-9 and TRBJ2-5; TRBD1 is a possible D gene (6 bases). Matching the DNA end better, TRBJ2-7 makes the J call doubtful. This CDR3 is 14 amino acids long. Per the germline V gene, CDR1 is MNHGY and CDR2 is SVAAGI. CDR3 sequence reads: CASSYSGRGYEQYF. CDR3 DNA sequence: TGTGCCAGCAGTTATTCGGGCAGGGGTTACGAGCAGTACTTC.

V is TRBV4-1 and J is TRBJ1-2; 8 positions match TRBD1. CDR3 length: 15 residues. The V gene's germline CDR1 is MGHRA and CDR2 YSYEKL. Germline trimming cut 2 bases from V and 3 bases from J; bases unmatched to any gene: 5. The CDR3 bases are TGCGCCAGCAGCCAACTGGACAGGGCGGACTATGGCTACACCTTC. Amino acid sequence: CASSQLDRADYGYTF.

CDR3 protein: CASTTLGQGSSDSYGYTF. As DNA, the CDR3 is TGTGCCAGCACTACCTTGGGACAGGGATCGTCCGACAGCTATGGCTACACCTTC. The chain recombines TRBV5-5 with TRBJ1-2, with 9 bases that match TRBD1. Germline lookup yields CDR1 SGHKS and CDR2 YYEKEE (reference sequence). This CDR3 has 18 residues. V shed 6 bases and J 4 bases; nucleotides not matched to a gene: 19.

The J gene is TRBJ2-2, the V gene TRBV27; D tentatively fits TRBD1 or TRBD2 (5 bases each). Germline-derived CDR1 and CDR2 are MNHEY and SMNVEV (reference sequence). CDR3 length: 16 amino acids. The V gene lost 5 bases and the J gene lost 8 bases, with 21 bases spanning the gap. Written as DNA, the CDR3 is TGTGCCAGCAGTCCCGTCGGGACCCGGAGCTCGGGGGAGCTGTTTTTT. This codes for CASSPVGTRSSGELFF.

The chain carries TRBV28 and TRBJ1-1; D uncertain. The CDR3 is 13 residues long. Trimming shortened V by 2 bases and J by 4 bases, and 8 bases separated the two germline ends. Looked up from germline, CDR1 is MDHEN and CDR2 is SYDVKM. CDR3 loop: CASSLRAATEAFF. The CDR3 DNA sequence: TGTGCCAGCAGTTTACGGGCGGCCACTGAAGCTTTCTTT.

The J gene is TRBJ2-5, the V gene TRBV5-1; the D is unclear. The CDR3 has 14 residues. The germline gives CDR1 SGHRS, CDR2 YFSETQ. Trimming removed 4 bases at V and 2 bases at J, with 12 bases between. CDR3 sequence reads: CASSTRPGQETQYF. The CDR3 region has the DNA TGCGCCAGCAGCACCAGACCTGGACAAGAGACCCAGTACTTC.

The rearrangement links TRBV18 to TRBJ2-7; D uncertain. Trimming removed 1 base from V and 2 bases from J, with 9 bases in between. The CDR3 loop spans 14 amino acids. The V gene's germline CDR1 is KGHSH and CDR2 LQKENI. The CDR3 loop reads CASSPRAEPYEQYV. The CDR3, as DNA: TGTGCCAGCTCACCACGGGCAGAACCCTACGAGCAGTACGTC.

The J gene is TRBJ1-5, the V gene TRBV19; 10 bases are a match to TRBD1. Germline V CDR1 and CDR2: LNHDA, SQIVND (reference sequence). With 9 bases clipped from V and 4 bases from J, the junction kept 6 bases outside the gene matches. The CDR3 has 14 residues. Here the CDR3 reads CASNRDRGNQPQHF. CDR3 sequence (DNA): TGTGCCAGCAACCGGGACAGGGGAAATCAGCCCCAGCATTTT.

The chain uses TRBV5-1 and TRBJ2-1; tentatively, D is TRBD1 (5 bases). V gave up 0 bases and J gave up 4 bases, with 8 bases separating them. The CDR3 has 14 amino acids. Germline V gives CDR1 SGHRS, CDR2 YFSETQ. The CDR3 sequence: CASSLDYRYNEQFF. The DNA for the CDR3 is TGCGCCAGCAGCTTGGATTACAGGTACAATGAGCAGTTCTTC.

The CDR3 nucleotides are TGCGCCAGCAGCTTTCAAGAGACCCAGTACTTC. This encodes CASSFQETQYF. V gene TRBV5-1 combines with J gene TRBJ2-5; D call uncertain. Deletions cut 2 bases from V and 2 bases from J, with 1 base between. The germline gives CDR1 SGHRS, CDR2 YFSETQ. The CDR3 covers 11 residues.

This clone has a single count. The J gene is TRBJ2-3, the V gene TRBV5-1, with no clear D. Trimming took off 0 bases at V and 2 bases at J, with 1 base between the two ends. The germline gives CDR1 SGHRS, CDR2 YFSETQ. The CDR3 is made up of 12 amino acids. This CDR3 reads CASSLATDTQYF. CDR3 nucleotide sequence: TGCGCCAGCAGCTTGGCCACAGATACGCAGTATTTT.

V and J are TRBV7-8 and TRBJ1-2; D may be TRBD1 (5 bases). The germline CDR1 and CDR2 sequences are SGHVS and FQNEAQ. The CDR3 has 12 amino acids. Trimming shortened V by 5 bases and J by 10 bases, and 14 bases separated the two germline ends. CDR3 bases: TGTGCCAGCAGCCGGGGGGAGGATGACTACACCTTC. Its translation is CASSRGEDDYTF.

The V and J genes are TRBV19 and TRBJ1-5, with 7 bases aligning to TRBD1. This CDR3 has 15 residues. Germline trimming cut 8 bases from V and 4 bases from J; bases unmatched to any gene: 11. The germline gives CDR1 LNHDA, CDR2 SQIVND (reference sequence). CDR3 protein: CASSQGGGVNQPQHF. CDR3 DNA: TGTGCCAGTTCCCAGGGGGGGGGAGTAAATCAGCCCCAGCATTTT.

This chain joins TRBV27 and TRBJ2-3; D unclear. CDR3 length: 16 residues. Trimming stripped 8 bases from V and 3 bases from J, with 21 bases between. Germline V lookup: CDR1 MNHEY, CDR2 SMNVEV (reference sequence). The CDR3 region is CASRSLRRRSTDTQYF. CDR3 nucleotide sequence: TGTGCCAGCCGTTCCCTAAGGCGGCGCTCAACAGATACGCAGTATTTT.

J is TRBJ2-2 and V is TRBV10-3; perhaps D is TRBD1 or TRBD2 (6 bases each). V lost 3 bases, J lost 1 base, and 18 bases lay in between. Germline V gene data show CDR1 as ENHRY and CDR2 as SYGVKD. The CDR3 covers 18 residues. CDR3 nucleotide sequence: TGTGCCATCAGTGAATCACAGGGTTCGCGGGAGAACACCGGGGAGCTGTTTTTT. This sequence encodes CAISESQGSRENTGELFF.

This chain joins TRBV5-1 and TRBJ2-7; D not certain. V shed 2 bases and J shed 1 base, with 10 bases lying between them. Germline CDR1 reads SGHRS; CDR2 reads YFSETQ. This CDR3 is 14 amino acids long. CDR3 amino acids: CASSFSALSYEQYF. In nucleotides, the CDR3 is TGCGCCAGCAGCTTTTCGGCCTTATCCTACGAGCAGTACTTC. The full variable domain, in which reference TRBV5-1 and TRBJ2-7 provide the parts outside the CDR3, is KAGVTQTPRYLIKTRGQQVTLSCSPISGHRSVSWYQQTPGQGLQFLFEYFSETQRNKGNFPGRFSGRQFSNSRSEMNVSTLELGDSALYLCASSFSALSYEQYFGPGTRLTVT.

CDR3 bases: TGTGCCAGCTCACTCTGGGGCGGGCCAAACACCGGGGAGCTGTTTTTT. This translates into CASSLWGGPNTGELFF. J is TRBJ2-2 and V is TRBV18; either TRBD1 or TRBD2 may fit D (5 bases each). Trimming removed 4 bases at V and 2 bases at J, with 14 bases between. There are 16 residues in the CDR3. Looked up from germline, CDR1 is KGHSH and CDR2 is LQKENI.